Listed here are 30 T cell receptor beta chains from one sample, sequenced in a study of T cells in Graves' hyperthyroidism and ophthalmopathy. Researchers took RNA transcripts and amplified the TCR beta CDR3 regions from them. The HTBI set primed first-round TCR CDR3 RT-PCR. TCRdb itself ran the multiplex PCR reads through MiXCR, one entry per CDR3 protein. The sample lists 550,000 to 700,000 distinct CDR3 sequences, under 60% occurring once. The sequenced material came from peripheral blood or thyroid tissue (not recorded which). Source of these receptors: an adult woman with Graves' disease, either hyperthyroidism or ophthalmopathy (not recorded which).

In its sample, this clonotype was seen many times. This rearrangement joins TRBV25-1 to TRBJ2-7; TRBD2 might be the D (5 bases). Trimming cost V 1 base and J 5 bases, with 15 bases left between them. CDR3 size: 15 residues. The germline CDR1 and CDR2 sequences are MGHDK and SYGVNS. The CDR3 here is CASSESFGGQNEQYF. The CDR3 region has the DNA TGTGCCAGCAGTGAATCCTTTGGAGGCCAAAACGAGCAGTACTTC.

The chain couples TRBV15 to TRBJ1-4; the D is unclear. V lost 1 base and J lost 0, with 9 bases in between. In germline, CDR1 is LNHNV, CDR2 YYDKDF (reference sequence). The CDR3 length is 16 residues. CDR3 in DNA: TGTGCCACCAGCAGAGTTCTCGGATCAACTAATGAAAAACTGTTTTTT. It specifies CATSRVLGSTNEKLFF.

The chain uses TRBV15 and TRBJ2-3; D is unresolved. The germline V gene has CDR1 LNHNV and CDR2 YYDKDF (reference sequence). The CDR3 contains 14 residues. V lost 8 bases to trimming and J lost 5 bases, with 17 bases between them. CDR3 bases: TGTGCCACCTCACCCTCGACGGACCGAGATACGCAGTATTTT. Encoded protein: CATSPSTDRDTQYF.

This clonotype was found many times. The chain joins TRBV29-1 to TRBJ1-3; D call uncertain. Trimming pared 1 base from V and 0 bases from J, leaving 7 bases between. The CDR3 runs to 14 residues. Germline V gene data show CDR1 as SQVTM and CDR2 as ANQGSEA. The DNA for the CDR3 is TGCAGCGTTGAAGGGCACAGCTCTGGAAACACCATATATTTT. As protein: CSVEGHSSGNTIYF.

This clonotype showed up many times. V is TRBV10-1 and J is TRBJ2-7, with TRBD1 matching 8 bases. The CDR3 length is 16 residues. V lost 1 base, J lost 2 bases, and 7 bases stayed unmatched. Germline V lookup: CDR1 WNHNN, CDR2 SYGVQD (reference sequence). CDR3 sequence: CASSEFQGATPYEQYF. In DNA, the CDR3 is TGCGCCAGCAGTGAGTTTCAGGGGGCTACCCCCTACGAGCAGTACTTC.

This clonotype was observed at least ten times. The V gene is TRBV9, the J gene TRBJ2-7; D ambiguous. The CDR3 sequence is 12 residues long. V was clipped by 3 bases and J by 3 bases, with 7 bases between them. CDR1 SGDLS and CDR2 YYNGEE come from the germline V gene. The CDR3 spells CASSGRNYEQYF. CDR3 sequence (DNA): TGTGCCAGCAGCGGAAGAAACTACGAGCAGTACTTC.

This clonotype was detected many times. The CDR3 DNA reads TGCGCCAGCAGCATGGGACAGGGGATAGAGACCCAGTACTTC. Translated: CASSMGQGIETQYF. The chain has TRBV5-1 and TRBJ2-5; 10 nucleotides line up with TRBD1. The CDR3 extends over 14 amino acids. Trimming removed 4 bases from V and 4 bases from J; junction bases left unmatched: 4. CDR1 and CDR2 from the germline V gene are SGHRS and YFSETQ.

The rearrangement links TRBV12-3 or TRBV12-4 to TRBJ1-2, with a possible D match to TRBD1 (5 bases). This CDR3 has 14 amino acids. Trimming cost V 9 bases and J 4 bases, with 18 bases left between them. CDR3 loop: CARSVLSDTYGYTF. The DNA for the CDR3 is TGTGCCAGGAGTGTACTGTCGGACACCTATGGCTACACCTTC.

This clonotype was seen at least ten times. The chain joins TRBV7-9 to TRBJ2-7, with 10 positions matching TRBD2. The CDR3 contains 13 residues. V trimming: 6 bases; J trimming: 4 bases; junction bases outside the gene matches: 3. Germline CDR1 and CDR2: SEHNR and FQNEAQ (reference sequence). In nucleotides, the CDR3 is TGTGCCAGCAGGAGCGGGAGGGCTTACGAGCAGTACTTC. Amino acids: CASRSGRAYEQYF.

The chain links TRBV29-1 to TRBJ2-5; 8 bases match TRBD1. V dropped 6 bases and J dropped 5; count of bases not matched to a gene: 8. The CDR3 sequence is 13 residues long. Germline CDR1 reads SQVTM; CDR2 reads ANQGSEA. The CDR3 sequence is CSVMDRALETQYF. The CDR3 DNA is TGCAGCGTCATGGACAGGGCCCTGGAGACCCAGTACTTC.

This clonotype has at least ten counts. This sequence joins TRBV6-5 and TRBJ2-7; 10 bases fit TRBD2. J gave up 2 bases and V 10 bases, and 11 bases lay outside the gene matches. This CDR3 has 15 amino acids. CDR1 is MNHEY and CDR2 is SVGAGI in the germline V gene. Here the CDR3 reads CATEFLAGDAYEQYF. The CDR3 nucleotides read TGTGCCACCGAGTTTCTAGCGGGAGATGCCTACGAGCAGTACTTC.

This clonotype was recorded at least ten times. The rearrangement joins TRBV18 to TRBJ1-4; D not resolved. Germline-derived CDR1 and CDR2 are KGHSH and LQKENI. The CDR3 consists of 12 residues. The germline V and J ends were trimmed by 2 bases and 5 bases, with 3 bases remaining between them. The CDR3 loop reads CASSPSNEKLFF. In DNA form, the CDR3 reads TGTGCCAGCTCACCAAGCAATGAAAAACTGTTTTTT.

This clonotype was detected ten times or more. The chain is built from TRBV6-5 and TRBJ2-7; D unclear. Trimming stripped 0 bases from V and 4 bases from J, with 13 bases between. Germline V gives CDR1 MNHEY, CDR2 SVGAGI. This CDR3 has 15 amino acids. The CDR3 protein is CASSYSYGRPYEQYF. In nucleotides, the CDR3 is TGTGCCAGCAGTTACTCCTACGGACGCCCTTACGAGCAGTACTTC.

Here the CDR3 reads CASSPGRLDTEKLFF. As DNA, the CDR3 is TGTGCCAGCAGCCCAGGGAGGTTGGACACTGAAAAACTGTTTTTT. J is TRBJ1-4 and V is TRBV11-2; a weak D match, TRBD1 (5 bases). The CDR3 length is 15 residues. Trimming cost V 5 bases and J 7 bases, with 17 bases left between them. The germline CDR1 and CDR2 sequences are SGHAT and FQNNGV.

This chain connects TRBV10-3 to TRBJ2-5; 7 positions match TRBD1. The CDR3 covers 18 residues. After removal of 0 bases from V and 2 bases from J, the junction contained 12 bases not matched to a gene. CDR1 is ENHRY, CDR2 SYGVKD, per germline. DNA of the CDR3: TGTGCCATCAGTGAGTCCCTTGCTAGAGTGACAGGGCAAGAGACCCAGTACTTC. It specifies CAISESLARVTGQETQYF.

This clonotype was recorded many times. The V call is TRBV13, the J call TRBJ2-2, with D possibly called TRBD1 or TRBD2 (5 bases each). The CDR3 consists of 13 residues. V was clipped by 7 bases and J by 5 bases, with 11 bases between them. Germline V gene data show CDR1 as PRHDT and CDR2 as FYEKMQ (reference sequence). CDR3 sequence (DNA): TGTGCCAGCACCAGAGGGGAGACCGGGGAGCTGTTTTTT. Protein product: CASTRGETGELFF.

The chain is built from TRBV7-8 and TRBJ2-5, with 9 bases fitting TRBD2. Unmatched junction bases numbered 12, after V lost 7 bases and J lost 6 bases. The CDR3 runs to 15 residues. The V gene's germline CDR1 is SGHVS and CDR2 FQNEAQ. The DNA for the CDR3 is TGTGCCAGCACAGCTTCGACTAGCGGAAGAAAGACCCAGTACTTC. It translates to CASTASTSGRKTQYF.

This clonotype has a handful of counts. A much more abundant neighbour one base away suggests this may be a read error. The chain couples TRBV5-1 to TRBJ2-5; D not resolved. Germline-derived CDR1 and CDR2 are SGHRS and YFSETQ. The CDR3 is made up of 13 amino acids. The CDR3 bases are TGCGCCAGCAGCTTGAGCCGACCGGAGACCCAGTGCTTC. Protein product: CASSLSRPETQCF.

The chain is built from TRBV7-8 and TRBJ2-7; D possibly corresponds to TRBD2 (6 bases). The length of the CDR3 is 15 residues. Germline lookup yields CDR1 SGHVS and CDR2 FQNEAQ. V lost 5 bases and J lost 3, with 17 bases in between. The chain's CDR3 is CASSPSGVRGYEQYF. The DNA of the CDR3 is TGTGCCAGCAGCCCCTCGGGGGTCCGGGGCTACGAGCAGTACTTC.

V and J are TRBV25-1 and TRBJ1-5; tentatively, D is TRBD1 (6 bases). The germline V and J ends were trimmed by 3 bases and 0 bases, with 18 bases remaining between them. The length of the CDR3 is 18 residues. Germline V gene sequence: CDR1 MGHDK, CDR2 SYGVNS. CDR3 sequence (DNA): TGTGCCAGCAGTGAGATTGGAGGGACAAAATATAGCAATCAGCCCCAGCATTTT. This sequence encodes CASSEIGGTKYSNQPQHF. Variable domain in full (rest from reference TRBV25-1 and TRBJ1-5): EADIYQTPRYLVIGTGKKITLECSQTMGHDKMYWYQQDPGMELHLIHYSYGVNSTEKGDLSSESTVSRIRTEHFPLTLESARPSHTSQYLCASSEIGGTKYSNQPQHFGDGTRLSIL.

The V call is TRBV2, the J call TRBJ1-4, with D possibly matching TRBD1 (6 bases). Germline V gene sequence: CDR1 SNHLY, CDR2 FYNNEI. Trimming shortened V by 8 bases and J by 7 bases, and 14 bases separated the two germline ends. The CDR3 spans 13 residues. The CDR3 bases are TGTGCCAGCGGATACAGGGTTGGTGAAAAACTGTTTTTT. It encodes CASGYRVGEKLFF.

V usage is TRBV5-1 and J usage is TRBJ1-2, with TRBD1 as a possible D gene (5 bases). Trimming took off 3 bases at V and 6 bases at J, with 9 bases between the two ends. The CDR3 consists of 12 residues. Germline V gene data show CDR1 as SGHRS and CDR2 as YFSETQ. DNA for the CDR3: TGCGCCAGCAGCTGGCAGGGAGATGGCTACACCTTC. Translation gives CASSWQGDGYTF.

This clonotype was seen repeatedly, ten times or more. The rearrangement links TRBV25-1 to TRBJ2-5, with D uncertain. This CDR3 contains 11 residues. Trimming took 4 bases from V and 4 from J, leaving 4 bases between them. Germline V lookup: CDR1 MGHDK, CDR2 SYGVNS. CDR3 in amino acids: CASSVTETQYF. In DNA, the CDR3 is TGTGCCAGCAGTGTAACAGAGACCCAGTACTTC.

This clonotype was counted many times. This chain joins TRBV12-3 or TRBV12-4 and TRBJ1-1; D is uncertain. The V end lost 6 bases, the J end lost 4 bases, and 15 bases lay between the germline ends. The CDR3 totals 14 residues. DNA of the CDR3: TGTGCCAGCAGACAAGACACCGTGAGCACTGAAGCTTTCTTT. Encoded protein: CASRQDTVSTEAFF.

The sample holds one count of this clonotype. This may be a read error, as it is one base from a much larger clone. This chain connects TRBV7-2 to TRBJ2-2; the D gene is possibly TRBD2 (5 bases). Germline CDR1 is SGHTA and CDR2 is FQGNSA. The CDR3 length is 15 residues. The V end lost 3 bases, the J end lost 4 bases, and 12 bases lay between the germline ends. Here the CDR3 reads CASSLASRCTGELFF. The DNA for the CDR3 is TGTGCCAGCAGCTTGGCTAGCAGATGCACCGGGGAGCTGTTTTTT.

This clonotype has ten or more counts. At one end, the junction sequence differs from germline, possibly due to a read error. J is TRBJ2-7 and V is TRBV15; either TRBD1 or TRBD2 may fit D (5 bases each). This CDR3 has 12 amino acids. CDR1 and CDR2 (germline): LNHNV, YYDKDF (reference sequence). CDR3 residues: CATSRLEGPPDF. Here the CDR3 DNA reads TGTGCCACCAGCAGACTTGAGGGGCCCCCAGACTTC.

This clonotype was picked up many times. This chain connects TRBV7-9 to TRBJ2-5; D might be TRBD2 (8 bases). The length of the CDR3 is 16 residues. Trimming pared 5 bases from V and 5 bases from J, leaving 21 bases between. Germline V gene lookup returns CDR1 SEHNR and CDR2 FQNEAQ (reference sequence). The CDR3 coding sequence is TGTGCCAGCAGCCCATCGGGAGGGGGCGCGAAGGAGACCCAGTACTTC. This encodes CASSPSGGGAKETQYF.

This clonotype was observed many times. V usage is TRBV19 and J usage is TRBJ1-2, with a possible D match to TRBD1 (5 bases). The CDR3 length is 11 residues. In germline, CDR1 is LNHDA, CDR2 SQIVND (reference sequence). V was shortened by 8 bases and J by 7 bases, with 11 bases between the two germline ends. CDR3 sequence: CASGPGSGYTF. The DNA for the CDR3 is TGTGCCAGTGGCCCAGGGTCTGGCTACACCTTC.

This clonotype was counted at least ten times. The chain recombines TRBV7-9 with TRBJ1-1; D remains unclear. The germline V and J ends were trimmed by 5 bases and 1 base, with 14 bases remaining between them. Germline CDR1 and CDR2: SEHNR and FQNEAQ (reference sequence). CDR3 size: 15 residues. The CDR3 sequence: CASSPPGPANTEAFF. The CDR3 DNA sequence: TGTGCCAGCAGCCCACCGGGTCCTGCGAACACTGAAGCTTTCTTT.

This clonotype was seen only a few times. This sequence joins TRBV15 and TRBJ2-5, with 7 bases fitting TRBD1. J lost 5 bases, V lost 3 bases, and 12 bases had no gene match. CDR3 size: 16 residues. Germline loops: CDR1 LNHNV, CDR2 YYDKDF (reference sequence). CDR3 protein: CATSRGPGQSGETQYF. The CDR3 DNA follows: TGTGCCACCAGCAGGGGACCGGGACAGAGTGGGGAGACCCAGTACTTC.